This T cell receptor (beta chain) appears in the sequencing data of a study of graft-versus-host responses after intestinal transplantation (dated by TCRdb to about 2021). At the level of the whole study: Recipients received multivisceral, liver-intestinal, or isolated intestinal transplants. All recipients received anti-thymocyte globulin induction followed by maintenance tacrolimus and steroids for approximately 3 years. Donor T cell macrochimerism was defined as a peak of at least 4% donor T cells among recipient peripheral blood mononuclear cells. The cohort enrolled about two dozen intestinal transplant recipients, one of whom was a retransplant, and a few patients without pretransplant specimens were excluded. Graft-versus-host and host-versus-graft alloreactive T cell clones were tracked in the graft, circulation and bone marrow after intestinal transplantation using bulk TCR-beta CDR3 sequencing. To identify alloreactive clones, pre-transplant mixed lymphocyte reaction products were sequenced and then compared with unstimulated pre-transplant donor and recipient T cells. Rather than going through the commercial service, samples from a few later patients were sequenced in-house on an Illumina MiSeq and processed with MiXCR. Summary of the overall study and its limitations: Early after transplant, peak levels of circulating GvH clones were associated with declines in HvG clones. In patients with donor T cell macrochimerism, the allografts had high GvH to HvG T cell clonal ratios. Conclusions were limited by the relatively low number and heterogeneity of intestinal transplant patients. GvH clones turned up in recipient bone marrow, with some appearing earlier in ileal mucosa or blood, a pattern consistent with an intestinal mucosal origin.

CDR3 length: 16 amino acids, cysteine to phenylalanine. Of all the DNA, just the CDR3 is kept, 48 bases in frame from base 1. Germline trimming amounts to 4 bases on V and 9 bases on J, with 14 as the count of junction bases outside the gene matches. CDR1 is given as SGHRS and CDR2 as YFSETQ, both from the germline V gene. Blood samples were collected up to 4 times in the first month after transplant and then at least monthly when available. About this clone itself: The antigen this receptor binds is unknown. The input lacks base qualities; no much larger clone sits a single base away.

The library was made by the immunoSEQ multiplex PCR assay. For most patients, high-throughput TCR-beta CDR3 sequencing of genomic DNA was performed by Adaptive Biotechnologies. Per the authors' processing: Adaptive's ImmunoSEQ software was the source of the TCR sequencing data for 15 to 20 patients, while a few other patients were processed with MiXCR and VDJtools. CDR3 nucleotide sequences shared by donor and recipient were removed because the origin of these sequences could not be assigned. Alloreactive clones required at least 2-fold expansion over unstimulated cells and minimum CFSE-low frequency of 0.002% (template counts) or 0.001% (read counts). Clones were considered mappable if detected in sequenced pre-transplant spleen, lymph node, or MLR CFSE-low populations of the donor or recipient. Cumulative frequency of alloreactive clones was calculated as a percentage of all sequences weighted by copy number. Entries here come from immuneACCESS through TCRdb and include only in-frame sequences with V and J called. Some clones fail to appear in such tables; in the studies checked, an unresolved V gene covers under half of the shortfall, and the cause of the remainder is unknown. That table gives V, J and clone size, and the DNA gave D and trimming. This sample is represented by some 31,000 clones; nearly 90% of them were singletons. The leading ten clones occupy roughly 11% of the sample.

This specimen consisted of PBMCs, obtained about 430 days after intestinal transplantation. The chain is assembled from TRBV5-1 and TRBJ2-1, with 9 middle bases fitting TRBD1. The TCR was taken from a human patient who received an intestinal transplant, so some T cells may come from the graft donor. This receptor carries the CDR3 CASSASLGQGYGEQFF. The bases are TGCGCCAGCAGCGCGTCCCTGGGACAGGGATACGGTGAGCAGTTCTTC.